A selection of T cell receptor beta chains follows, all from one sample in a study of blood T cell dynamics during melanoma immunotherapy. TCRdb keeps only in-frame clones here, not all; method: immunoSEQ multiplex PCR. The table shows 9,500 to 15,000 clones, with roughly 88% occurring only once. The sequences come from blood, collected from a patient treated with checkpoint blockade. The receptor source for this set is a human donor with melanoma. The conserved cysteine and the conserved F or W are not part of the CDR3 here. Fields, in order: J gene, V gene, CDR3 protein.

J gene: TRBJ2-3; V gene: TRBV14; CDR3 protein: ASSQVGGVADTQY
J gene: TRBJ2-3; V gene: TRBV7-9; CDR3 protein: ASSLAVATDTQY
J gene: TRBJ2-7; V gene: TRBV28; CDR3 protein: ASRVQSSYEQY
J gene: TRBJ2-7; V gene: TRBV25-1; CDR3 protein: ASSDAGASSYEQY
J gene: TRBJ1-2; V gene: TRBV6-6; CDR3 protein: ASSNGPSGYT
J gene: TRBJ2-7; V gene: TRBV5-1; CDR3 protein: ASSLFGLGSSYEQY
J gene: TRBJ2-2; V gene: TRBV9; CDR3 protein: ASSTTPGLAANTGELF
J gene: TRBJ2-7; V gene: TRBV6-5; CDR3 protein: ASSYAAGLYEQY
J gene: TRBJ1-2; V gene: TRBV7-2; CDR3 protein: ASSLRWDRVAHGYT
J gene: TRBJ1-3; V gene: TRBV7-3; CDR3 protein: ASSRGQGESGNTIY